These 29 T cell receptor beta chains came from one sample sequenced in a study of Ad26.COV2.S vaccination and SARS-CoV-2 variants. Treatment specified: roughly 20 received Ad26.COV2.S at low or high dose, single or two shots; roughly five received placebo; per-sample allocation not given. Samples were taken on day 63 after the first vaccine or placebo injection. Method: immunoSEQ multiplex PCR; TCRdb's copy keeps in-frame clones and lacks some. In the table there are about 350,000 clones, 87% of which are singletons. The source material was peripheral blood, sampled in a trial of Ad26.COV2.S vaccine versus placebo. The receptors originated from a person between 18 and 60 years old who received the Ad26.COV2.S COVID-19 vaccine or a placebo.

This sequence joins TRBV9 and TRBJ1-1; D remains unclear. Between the trimmed V and J ends, which lost 4 bases and 1 base, there was a span of 14 bases. CDR1 is SGDLS, CDR2 YYNGEE, per germline. This CDR3 comprises 15 residues. The CDR3, as DNA: TGTGCCAGCAGCTCACCCCCGGGGAGGAACACTGAAGCTTTCTTT. This codes for CASSSPPGRNTEAFF.

The chain employs TRBV27 and TRBJ1-2; 7 nucleotides line up with TRBD1. This CDR3 is 14 amino acids long. The J segment lost 2 bases and the V segment lost 5 bases, leaving 5 bases of the junction unmatched. Germline loops: CDR1 MNHEY, CDR2 SMNVEV (reference sequence). The CDR3 reads CASSMTGTNYGYTF. The DNA of the CDR3 is TGTGCCAGCAGTATGACAGGGACCAACTATGGCTACACCTTC.

This clone was recorded a few times. The chain links TRBV10-3 to TRBJ2-7; D not certain. The ends were cut back, 0 bases at V and 3 bases at J, with 12 bases in the middle. The germline V gene encodes CDR1 ENHRY and CDR2 SYGVKD. The length of the CDR3 is 15 residues. The CDR3 here is CAISESVDGIYEQYF. CDR3 in DNA: TGTGCCATCAGTGAGTCTGTGGACGGAATCTACGAGCAGTACTTC.

V usage is TRBV29-1 and J usage is TRBJ1-1, with D hard to call. Per the germline V gene, CDR1 is SQVTM and CDR2 is ANQGSEA. Between the trimmed V and J ends, which lost 1 base and 6 bases, there was a span of 12 bases. This CDR3 has 13 amino acids. This chain's CDR3 is CSVEAQFNAEAFF. Here the CDR3 DNA reads TGCAGCGTTGAAGCGCAGTTTAATGCTGAAGCTTTCTTT.

This chain joins TRBV5-1 and TRBJ1-1, with D unresolved. Per the germline V gene, CDR1 is SGHRS and CDR2 is YFSETQ. The CDR3 covers 17 residues. The V end was cut by 0 bases, the J end by 0 bases, with 15 bases between. The CDR3 bases are TGCGCCAGCAGCTTGGCCTACGTGGGCACACTGAACACTGAAGCTTTCTTT. Amino acid sequence: CASSLAYVGTLNTEAFF.

The chain couples TRBV7-8 to TRBJ2-5; D is possibly TRBD1 or TRBD2 (5 bases each). The CDR3 covers 15 residues. CDR1 SGHVS and CDR2 FQNEAQ come from the germline V gene. V lost 4 bases and J lost 2, with 14 bases in between. The CDR3 nucleotides read TGTGCCAGCAGCTCAGTACGGGGACCTCAAGAGACCCAGTACTTC. It translates to CASSSVRGPQETQYF.

Turning to this clone: Other DNA sequences in this sample translate to the same CDR3. This rearrangement joins TRBV9 to TRBJ2-7; no firm D call. The V end was cut by 0 bases, the J end by 1 base, with 8 bases between. The CDR3 runs 14 residues. Germline V gene sequence: CDR1 SGDLS, CDR2 YYNGEE. The CDR3 loop reads CASSVADGSYEQYF. In DNA, the CDR3 is TGTGCCAGCAGCGTAGCGGACGGATCCTACGAGCAGTACTTC.

The chain joins TRBV9 to TRBJ1-4; 7 positions match TRBD1. With V trimmed by 3 bases and J by 4 bases, 6 bases remained unmatched. The CDR3 is 15 amino acids. The germline V gene has CDR1 SGDLS and CDR2 YYNGEE. In nucleotides, the CDR3 is TGTGCCAGCAGCGGTGGCGGGACAGTTAATGAAAAACTGTTTTTT. It codes for CASSGGGTVNEKLFF.

The chain carries TRBV18 and TRBJ2-7; 7 positions agree with TRBD1. In germline, CDR1 is KGHSH, CDR2 LQKENI. The CDR3 is made up of 14 amino acids. Trimming removed 3 bases from V and 0 bases from J; junction bases left unmatched: 2. The CDR3 here is CASSPGQSSYEQYF. In DNA, the CDR3 is TGTGCCAGCTCACCGGGACAGAGCTCCTACGAGCAGTACTTC.

The rearrangement uses TRBV29-1 and TRBJ2-7; 11 bases align to TRBD1. This CDR3 is built from 15 residues. Losses at the gene ends were 7 bases for V and 7 bases for J; bases not matched to a gene: 15. Looked up from germline, CDR1 is SQVTM and CDR2 is ANQGSEA. The CDR3, as DNA: TGCAGCGCCCAGGGGCTGGGACAGGGGGTTTGGGAGCAGTACTTC. Protein: CSAQGLGQGVWEQYF.

The chain recombines TRBV19 with TRBJ1-6, with 7 bases that match TRBD1. CDR1 and CDR2 (germline): LNHDA, SQIVND (reference sequence). This CDR3 region has 14 residues. Unmatched junction bases numbered 5, after V lost 3 bases and J lost 9 bases. CDR3 loop: CASSITGVGSPLHF. In DNA form, the CDR3 reads TGTGCCAGTAGTATCACAGGGGTCGGTTCACCCCTCCACTTT.

The V call is TRBV6-5, the J call TRBJ1-6; a possible D gene is TRBD1 (5 bases). Germline V gives CDR1 MNHEY, CDR2 SVGAGI. The CDR3 runs to 16 residues. The V end lost 2 bases, the J end lost 5 bases, and 13 bases lay between the germline ends. CDR3 DNA sequence: TGTGCCAGCAGTTACGGGTCGGGGGGGAATAATTCACCCCTCCACTTT. Its protein is CASSYGSGGNNSPLHF.

The table lists this clone with a few counts. The J gene is TRBJ2-7, the V gene TRBV7-9, with 7 bases aligning to TRBD1. The CDR3 consists of 16 residues. V lost 1 base, J lost 0 bases, and 6 bases stayed unmatched. Germline V gives CDR1 SEHNR, CDR2 FQNEAQ (reference sequence). The CDR3, as DNA: TGTGCCAGCAGCTTAGTATCCGGGACAGACTCCTACGAGCAGTACTTC. This encodes CASSLVSGTDSYEQYF.

This clone has a single count. The rearrangement joins TRBV6-5 to TRBJ1-4, with D possibly TRBD1 on 5 matching bases. CDR1 is MNHEY and CDR2 is SVGAGI in the germline V gene. V shed 6 bases and J shed 4 bases, with 15 bases lying between them. This CDR3 contains 15 residues. The CDR3 DNA reads TGTGCCAGCAGGCCCGACAGCGTCCTTAATGAAAAACTGTTTTTT. Its protein is CASRPDSVLNEKLFF.

The V gene is TRBV7-3, the J gene TRBJ1-1, with a weak D call TRBD1 (6 bases). The CDR3 is 13 amino acids. Trimming left V 6 bases short and J 5 bases short, with 13 bases between. Germline V lookup: CDR1 SGHTA, CDR2 FQGTGA. The CDR3 DNA follows: TGTGCCAGCAGTACCACAGGGCGTACTGAAGCTTTCTTT. This gives the protein CASSTTGRTEAFF.

The rearrangement joins TRBV3-1 (or the pseudogene TRBV3-2) to TRBJ2-7; possibly TRBD2 for D (6 bases). The length of the CDR3 is 12 residues. Germline CDR1 LGHDT, CDR2 YNNKEL (reference sequence). Trimming cost V 5 bases and J 7 bases, with 12 bases left between them. The CDR3 nucleotides are TGTGCCAGCAGCTCCACCCGGGAGGAGCAGTACTTC. The encoded protein is CASSSTREEQYF.

The gene calls are TRBV5-5 and TRBJ1-2; the D is unclear. Germline lookup yields CDR1 SGHKS and CDR2 YYEKEE (reference sequence). With 0 bases removed from V and 8 bases from J, the gap between germline ends came to 14 bases. The CDR3 is 14 amino acids. The CDR3 reads CASSLELGVRGYTF. The CDR3 region has the DNA TGTGCCAGCAGCTTGGAATTGGGAGTCAGAGGCTACACCTTC.

V gene TRBV19 combines with J gene TRBJ2-3, with 9 positions matching TRBD2. V dropped 10 bases and J dropped 8; count of bases not matched to a gene: 10. The CDR3 covers 13 residues. Germline V CDR1 and CDR2: LNHDA, SQIVND (reference sequence). CDR3 loop: CATRGLAIGTQYF. In DNA, the CDR3 is TGTGCCACTAGGGGACTAGCAATTGGTACGCAGTATTTT.

The chain carries TRBV12-3 or TRBV12-4 and TRBJ2-7; 8 bases map to TRBD1. CDR3 size: 12 residues. The V and J ends lost 5 bases and 9 bases, in that order; junction bases with no gene match: 6. The CDR3 sequence: CASSRPGGLQYF. The DNA of the CDR3 is TGTGCCAGCAGTCGACCAGGGGGCCTGCAGTACTTC.

J is TRBJ1-5 and V is TRBV4-1, with D tentatively TRBD1 (5 bases). The CDR3 loop spans 16 amino acids. CDR1 is MGHRA, CDR2 YSYEKL, per germline. Trimming pared 0 bases from V and 5 bases from J, leaving 14 bases between. CDR3 sequence: CASSQEPRDWHQPQHF. The CDR3 coding sequence is TGCGCCAGCAGCCAAGAGCCCCGGGACTGGCATCAGCCCCAGCATTTT.

The chain links TRBV11-3 to TRBJ2-1; D may be TRBD2 (5 bases). In germline, CDR1 is SGHNT, CDR2 YENEEA. V was shortened by 0 bases and J by 9 bases, with 9 bases between the two germline ends. The length of the CDR3 is 13 residues. CDR3 amino acids: CASSLDPGSEQFF. The CDR3 DNA follows: TGTGCCAGCAGCTTAGACCCGGGGTCTGAGCAGTTCTTC.

This clone occurred once. CDR3 sequence: CASSQGLAGGPYNEQFF. The CDR3, as DNA: TGCGCCAGCAGCCAAGGACTAGCGGGGGGGCCTTACAATGAGCAGTTCTTC. The chain joins TRBV4-1 to TRBJ2-1; 14 positions match TRBD2. Unmatched junction bases numbered 3, after V lost 1 base and J lost 4 bases. From germline, CDR1 is MGHRA and CDR2 YSYEKL. The CDR3 has 17 amino acids.

The table lists this clone with a few counts. The chain combines TRBV7-9 with TRBJ2-5; D is ambiguous. V was cut by 2 bases and J by 5 bases, with 6 bases left in between. This CDR3 comprises 12 residues. The germline V gene has CDR1 SEHNR and CDR2 FQNEAQ (reference sequence). The CDR3 DNA is TGTGCCAGCAGCTTATTTGAGGAGACCCAGTACTTC. This gives the protein CASSLFEETQYF.

The gene calls are TRBV13 and TRBJ1-2, with 8 bases fitting TRBD1. The V gene's germline CDR1 is PRHDT and CDR2 FYEKMQ (reference sequence). The CDR3 length is 13 residues. The ends lost 5 bases at V and 5 bases at J; junction bases unmatched: 4. CDR3 protein: CASSPGQVYGYTF. In DNA form, the CDR3 reads TGTGCCAGCAGCCCGGGACAGGTATATGGCTACACCTTC.

The chain has TRBV10-3 and TRBJ1-2; 8 nucleotides agree with TRBD1. With V trimmed by 5 bases and J by 8 bases, 7 bases remained unmatched. The length of the CDR3 is 13 residues. Germline V gene data show CDR1 as ENHRY and CDR2 as SYGVKD. The CDR3 DNA is TGTGCCATCAGTTCCTCGACAGGGGAAGGCTACACCTTC. Translating it yields CAISSSTGEGYTF.

The chain combines TRBV27 with TRBJ2-1; 9 bases agree with TRBD2. This CDR3 has 14 residues. V dropped 4 bases and J dropped 9; count of bases not matched to a gene: 7. Looked up from germline, CDR1 is MNHEY and CDR2 is SMNVEV (reference sequence). The CDR3 protein is CASSSMAGGREQFF. As DNA, the CDR3 is TGTGCCAGCAGTTCCATGGCGGGGGGGCGTGAGCAGTTCTTC.

The table lists this clone with a count of one. This chain joins TRBV30 and TRBJ2-2; D is perhaps TRBD1 or TRBD2 (5 bases each). The CDR3 length is 15 residues. Trimming took off 4 bases at V and 4 bases at J, with 16 bases between the two ends. Germline-derived CDR1 and CDR2 are GTSNPN and SVGIG (reference sequence). The CDR3, as DNA: TGTGCCTGGACACCACCGGGACGCCGCACCGGGGAGCTGTTTTTT. It codes for CAWTPPGRRTGELFF.

V gene TRBV5-8 combines with J gene TRBJ1-1, with D maybe TRBD1 (5 bases). Germline CDR1 reads SGHTS; CDR2 reads YDEGEE. The V gene lost 4 bases and the J gene lost 3 bases, with 10 bases spanning the gap. The CDR3 sequence is 13 residues long. The chain's CDR3 is CASSPGMDTEAFF. The CDR3 region has the DNA TGTGCCAGCAGCCCAGGGATGGACACTGAAGCTTTCTTT. Variable domain in full (rest from reference TRBV5-8 and TRBJ1-1): EAGVTQSPTHLIKTRGQQATLRCSPISGHTSVYWYQQALGLGLQFLLWYDEGEERNRGNFPPRFSGRQFPNYSSELNVNALELEDSALYLCASSPGMDTEAFFGQGTRLTVV.

The chain joins TRBV9 to TRBJ2-3; D ambiguous. The CDR3 consists of 15 residues. The V and J ends lost 0 bases and 5 bases respectively, with 13 bases between them. Germline lookup yields CDR1 SGDLS and CDR2 YYNGEE. Here the CDR3 DNA reads TGTGCCAGCAGCGTAGACCACTCCATTCAAGATACGCAGTATTTT. Translated: CASSVDHSIQDTQYF. Using reference TRBV9 and TRBJ2-3 for the parts outside the CDR3, the full variable domain is DSGVTQTPKHLITATGQRVTLRCSPRSGDLSVYWYQQSLDQGLQFLIQYYNGEERAKGNILERFSAQQFPDLHSELNLSSLELGDSALYFCASSVDHSIQDTQYFGPGTRLTVL.